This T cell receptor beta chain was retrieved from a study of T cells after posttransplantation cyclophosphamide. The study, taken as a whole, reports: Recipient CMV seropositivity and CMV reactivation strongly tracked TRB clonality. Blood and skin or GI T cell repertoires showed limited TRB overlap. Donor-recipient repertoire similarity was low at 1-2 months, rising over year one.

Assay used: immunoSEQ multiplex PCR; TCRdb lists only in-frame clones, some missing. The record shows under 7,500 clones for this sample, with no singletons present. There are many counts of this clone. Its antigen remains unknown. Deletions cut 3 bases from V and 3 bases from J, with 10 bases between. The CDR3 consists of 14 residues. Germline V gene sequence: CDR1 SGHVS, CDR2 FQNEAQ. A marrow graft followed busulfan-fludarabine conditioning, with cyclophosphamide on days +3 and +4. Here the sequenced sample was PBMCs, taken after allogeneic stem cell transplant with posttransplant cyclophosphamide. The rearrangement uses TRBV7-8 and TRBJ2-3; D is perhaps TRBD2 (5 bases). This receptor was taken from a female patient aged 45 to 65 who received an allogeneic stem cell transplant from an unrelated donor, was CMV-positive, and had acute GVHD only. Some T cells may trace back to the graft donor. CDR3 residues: CASSFGGWTDTQYF. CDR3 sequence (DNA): TGTGCCAGCAGCTTTGGCGGGTGGACAGATACGCAGTATTTT.